One sample yielded the 23 T cell receptor beta chains listed below, sequenced in a study of cytomegalovirus exposure and HLA in healthy donors. The PCR had 60 Vbeta and 13 Jbeta primers. Measured with immunoSEQ multiplex PCR; TCRdb has only the in-frame clones, and not every one. The sample lists about 120,000 clones, 9% to 10% occurring once. The sequenced sample was PBMCs. These TCRs come from a young man in good health and CMV-seronegative.

This clone was counted only a few times. The gene calls are TRBV19 and TRBJ2-7; 10 nucleotides agree with TRBD2. Trimming removed 3 bases from V and 0 bases from J; junction bases left unmatched: 11. Germline assignment: CDR1 LNHDA and CDR2 SQIVND (reference sequence). This CDR3 spans 18 amino acids. Written as DNA, the CDR3 is TGTGCCAGTAGTATCCTAGCGGGAGTATCCAGCGGCTCCTACGAGCAGTACTTC. Its protein is CASSILAGVSSGSYEQYF. Drawing the rest from reference TRBV19 and TRBJ2-7, the complete variable domain is DGGITQSPKYLFRKEGQNVTLSCEQNLNHDAMYWYRQDPGQGLRLIYYSQIVNDFQKGDIAEGYSVSREKKESFPLTVTSAQKNPTAFYLCASSILAGVSSGSYEQYFGPGTRLTVT.

The chain employs TRBV11-3 and TRBJ2-7; 13 bases agree with TRBD2. Germline loops: CDR1 SGHNT, CDR2 YENEEA. V dropped 4 bases and J dropped 4; count of bases not matched to a gene: 4. The CDR3 has 15 amino acids. CDR3: CASSSRLAGGYEQYF. CDR3 nucleotides: TGTGCCAGCAGCTCCCGACTAGCGGGAGGTTACGAGCAGTACTTC.

The rearrangement uses TRBV6-1 and TRBJ1-5, with D possibly TRBD1 on 6 matching bases. Germline V gene sequence: CDR1 MNHNS, CDR2 SASEGT. CDR3 length: 15 amino acids. V was cut by 7 bases and J by 4 bases, with 17 bases left in between. The CDR3: CASTLTERGNQPQHF. The CDR3, as DNA: TGTGCCAGCACCCTGACGGAGAGGGGGAATCAGCCCCAGCATTTT.

This clone was counted only a few times. The V and J genes are TRBV6-5 and TRBJ1-2; 7 nucleotides match TRBD1. Losses at the gene ends were 6 bases for V and 3 bases for J; bases not matched to a gene: 7. The CDR3 covers 14 residues. Germline CDR1 MNHEY, CDR2 SVGAGI. The CDR3 protein is CASSPTGIDYGYTF. CDR3 sequence (DNA): TGTGCCAGCAGCCCGACAGGGATTGACTATGGCTACACCTTC.

This clone showed up just a few times. The chain has TRBV5-1 and TRBJ2-2, with a tentative D call TRBD2 (6 bases). The CDR3 loop spans 17 amino acids. The V and J ends lost 6 bases and 6 bases respectively, with 24 bases between them. Germline CDR1 reads SGHRS; CDR2 reads YFSETQ. DNA of the CDR3: TGCGCCAGCACTCCGAGGCCTCCGGGAGCGGAGGCCGGGGAGCTGTTTTTT. Amino acids: CASTPRPPGAEAGELFF.

In its sample, this clone was seen a few times. The chain is built from TRBV7-8 and TRBJ1-2; D is perhaps TRBD1 (5 bases). The ends were cut back, 2 bases at V and 3 bases at J, with 10 bases in the middle. Per the germline V gene, CDR1 is SGHVS and CDR2 is FQNEAQ. The length of the CDR3 is 14 residues. The CDR3 nucleotides read TGTGCCAGCAGCTTAAGGGAGGGACACTATGGCTACACCTTC. It specifies CASSLREGHYGYTF.

The V call is TRBV29-1, the J call TRBJ1-1, with D possibly matching TRBD1 (5 bases). V gave up 7 bases and J gave up 1 base, with 10 bases separating them. Germline V gene sequence: CDR1 SQVTM, CDR2 ANQGSEA. There are 12 residues in the CDR3. CDR3 bases: TGCAGCGCCGTGCAGGGGAACACTGAAGCTTTCTTT. This codes for CSAVQGNTEAFF.

This clone was seen a few times. The chain couples TRBV19 to TRBJ2-1; D gene ambiguous. This CDR3 spans 13 amino acids. Germline V CDR1 and CDR2: LNHDA, SQIVND (reference sequence). Trimming took off 4 bases at V and 8 bases at J, with 12 bases between the two ends. CDR3 DNA: TGTGCCAGTAGTACCCCCCTTTTTGATGAGCAGTTCTTC. This encodes CASSTPLFDEQFF.

This clone was observed a handful of times. V is TRBV6-4 and J is TRBJ2-1, with D possibly matching TRBD2 (5 bases). The CDR3 is 13 residues long. Germline-derived CDR1 and CDR2 are MRHNA and SNTAGT. V dropped 2 bases and J dropped 8 bases, with 10 bases sitting between them. CDR3 residues: CASSDRTGDEQFF. The CDR3 bases are TGTGCCAGCAGTGACAGGACTGGTGATGAGCAGTTCTTC.

The chain is built from TRBV5-8 and TRBJ1-1; a possible D gene is TRBD1 (6 bases). Germline CDR1 is SGHTS and CDR2 is YDEGEE. The CDR3 is 16 amino acids. Trimming removed 4 bases at V and 1 base at J, with 17 bases between. CDR3 sequence (DNA): TGTGCCAGCAGCCCGGGCCCCGGGGGGCGGAACACTGAAGCTTTCTTT. Its translation is CASSPGPGGRNTEAFF.

This sequence joins TRBV7-9 and TRBJ2-5, with 9 positions matching TRBD1. V dropped 6 bases and J dropped 1; count of bases not matched to a gene: 9. Germline-derived CDR1 and CDR2 are SEHNR and FQNEAQ (reference sequence). The CDR3 is made up of 16 amino acids. DNA of the CDR3: TGTGCCAGCAGTAACCCGGGACAGGGTCGCCAAGAGACCCAGTACTTC. This translates into CASSNPGQGRQETQYF.

The chain combines TRBV30 with TRBJ1-5; the D gene is possibly TRBD1 (5 bases). Trimming left V 1 base short and J 4 bases short, with 11 bases between. The germline gives CDR1 GTSNPN, CDR2 SVGIG (reference sequence). This CDR3 has 14 amino acids. CDR3 sequence (DNA): TGTGCCTGGAGTGCCGGCGGGGGAAATCAGCCCCAGCATTTT. It is translated as CAWSAGGGNQPQHF.

CDR3 region: CASSLRRGTEQYF. As DNA, the CDR3 is TGCGCCAGCAGCTTGCGTCGGGGAACCGAGCAGTACTTC. This rearrangement joins TRBV5-1 to TRBJ2-7, with D perhaps TRBD2 (5 bases). V shed 1 base and J shed 6 bases, with 11 bases lying between them. This CDR3 is 13 amino acids long. CDR1 SGHRS and CDR2 YFSETQ come from the germline V gene.

V usage is TRBV11-2 and J usage is TRBJ2-5; no clear D. The CDR3 runs 13 residues. CDR1 SGHAT and CDR2 FQNNGV come from the germline V gene. V was cut by 2 bases and J by 4 bases, with 8 bases left in between. CDR3 residues: CASSLIPGETQYF. CDR3 nucleotide sequence: TGTGCCAGCAGCTTAATCCCAGGAGAGACCCAGTACTTC.

V usage is TRBV18 and J usage is TRBJ2-1; TRBD1 aligns across 7 bases. V lost 4 bases, J lost 6 bases, and 12 bases stayed unmatched. The germline CDR1 and CDR2 sequences are KGHSH and LQKENI. The CDR3 is 16 residues long. The CDR3 bases are TGTGCCAGCTCACAGATCGTAATCCCAGGGGGCAATGAGCAGTTCTTC. Translating it yields CASSQIVIPGGNEQFF.

This chain links TRBV9 with TRBJ2-2; 12 bases fit TRBD1. Germline V gives CDR1 SGDLS, CDR2 YYNGEE. This CDR3 has 18 amino acids. Trimming at V came to 0 bases and at J to 5 bases, leaving 8 bases not matched to a gene. Here the CDR3 reads CASSVGPGQGAWTGELFF. The CDR3 nucleotides read TGTGCCAGCAGCGTAGGTCCGGGACAGGGGGCTTGGACCGGGGAGCTGTTTTTT.

This clone was seen a handful of times. The chain links TRBV2 to TRBJ1-4; the match to TRBD1 covers 7 bases. The length of the CDR3 is 13 residues. CDR1 and CDR2 from the germline V gene are SNHLY and FYNNEI. V shed 6 bases, J shed 5 bases, and the junction held 3 bases outside the gene matches. The CDR3: CASRTGANEKLFF. CDR3 coding DNA: TGTGCCAGCAGAACAGGGGCGAATGAAAAACTGTTTTTT.

The chain employs TRBV12-5 and TRBJ2-5; unclear D gene. V lost 2 bases to trimming and J lost 4 bases, with 11 bases between them. Looked up from germline, CDR1 is LGHNT and CDR2 is FRNRAP. This CDR3 spans 14 amino acids. CDR3 DNA sequence: TGTGCTAGTGGTTTGCCTCCCCCCCCAGAGACCCAGTACTTC. Translated, it gives CASGLPPPPETQYF.

The gene calls are TRBV5-1 and TRBJ2-7; TRBD2 agrees at 11 bases. With V trimmed by 2 bases and J by 1 base, 5 bases remained unmatched. Germline V lookup: CDR1 SGHRS, CDR2 YFSETQ. This CDR3 comprises 16 residues. CDR3: CASSLVGTSGSYEQYF. DNA of the CDR3: TGCGCCAGCAGCTTAGTGGGGACTAGCGGTTCCTACGAGCAGTACTTC. Variable domain in full (rest from reference TRBV5-1 and TRBJ2-7): KAGVTQTPRYLIKTRGQQVTLSCSPISGHRSVSWYQQTPGQGLQFLFEYFSETQRNKGNFPGRFSGRQFSNSRSEMNVSTLELGDSALYLCASSLVGTSGSYEQYFGPGTRLTVT.

This chain uses TRBV6-6 with TRBJ1-1, with 8 positions matching TRBD1. The CDR3 totals 16 residues. Germline V CDR1 and CDR2: MNHNY, SVGAGI (reference sequence). V lost 0 bases, J lost 5 bases, and 8 bases stayed unmatched. DNA of the CDR3: TGTGCCAGCAGTTACTCGGGCAGGGGGCGGGGTACTGAAGCTTTCTTT. As protein: CASSYSGRGRGTEAFF.

The CDR3 nucleotides are TGTGCCAGCAGCCAATGGACAGAAAACACTGAAGCTTTCTTT. Translating it yields CASSQWTENTEAFF. V gene TRBV14 combines with J gene TRBJ1-1; the D gene is possibly TRBD1 (6 bases). Trimming shortened V by 2 bases and J by 2 bases, and 9 bases separated the two germline ends. In germline, CDR1 is SGHDN, CDR2 FVKESK. This CDR3 comprises 14 residues.

This clone was seen a few times. V is TRBV21-1 and J is TRBJ2-2; the table's D call, TRBD1, has no DNA check behind it. TRBV21-1 is assigned pseudogene status. The CDR3 consists of 17 residues. The CDR3 DNA follows: TGTGCCAGCAGCAAAGTTGGGCAGTCAAGGAACACCGGGGAGCTGTTTTTT. It is translated as CASSKVGQSRNTGELFF.

This chain joins TRBV9 and TRBJ2-7; maybe TRBD1 (5 bases). V lost 0 bases to trimming and J lost 5 bases, with 12 bases between them. CDR1 and CDR2 (germline): SGDLS, YYNGEE. CDR3 length: 14 residues. Written as DNA, the CDR3 is TGTGCCAGCAGCGTAGGTCCAGGGAAGGACGAGCAGTACTTC. The encoded protein is CASSVGPGKDEQYF.